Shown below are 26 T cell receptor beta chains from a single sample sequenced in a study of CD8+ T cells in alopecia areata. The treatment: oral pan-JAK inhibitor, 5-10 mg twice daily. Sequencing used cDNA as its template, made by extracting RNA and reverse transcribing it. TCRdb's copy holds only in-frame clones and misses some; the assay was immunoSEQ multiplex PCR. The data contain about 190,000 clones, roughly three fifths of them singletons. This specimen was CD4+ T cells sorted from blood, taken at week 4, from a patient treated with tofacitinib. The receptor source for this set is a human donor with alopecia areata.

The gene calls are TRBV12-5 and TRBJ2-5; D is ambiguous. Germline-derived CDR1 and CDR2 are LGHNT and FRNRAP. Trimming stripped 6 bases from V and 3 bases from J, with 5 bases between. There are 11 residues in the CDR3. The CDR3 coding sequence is TGTGCTAGTGGAACGGAAGAGACCCAGTACTTC. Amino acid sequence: CASGTEETQYF. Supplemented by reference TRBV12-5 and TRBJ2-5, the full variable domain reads DARVTQTPRHKVTEMGQEVTMRCQPILGHNTVFWYRQTMMQGLELLAYFRNRAPLDDSGMPKDRFSAEMPDATLATLKIQPSEPRDSAVYFCASGTEETQYFGPGTRLLVL.

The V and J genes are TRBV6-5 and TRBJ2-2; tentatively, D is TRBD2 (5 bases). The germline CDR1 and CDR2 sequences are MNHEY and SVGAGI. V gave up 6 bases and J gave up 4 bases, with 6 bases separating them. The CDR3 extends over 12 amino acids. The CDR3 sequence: CASSRGTGELFF. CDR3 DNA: TGTGCCAGCAGCCGGGGCACCGGGGAGCTGTTTTTT.

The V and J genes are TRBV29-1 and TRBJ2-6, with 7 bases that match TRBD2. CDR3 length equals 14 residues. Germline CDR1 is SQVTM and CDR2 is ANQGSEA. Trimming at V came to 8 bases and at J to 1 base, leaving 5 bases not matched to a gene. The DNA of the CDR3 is TGCAGCATCCCGGGAGGTTCTGGGGCCAACGTCCTGACTTTC. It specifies CSIPGGSGANVLTF.

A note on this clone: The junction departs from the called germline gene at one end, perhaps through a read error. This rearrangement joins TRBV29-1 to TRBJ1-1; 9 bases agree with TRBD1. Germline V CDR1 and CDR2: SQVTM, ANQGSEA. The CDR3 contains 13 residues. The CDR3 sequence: CSGEQGASTEAFF. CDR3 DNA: TGCAGCGGTGAACAGGGGGCGAGCACTGAAGCTTTCTTT. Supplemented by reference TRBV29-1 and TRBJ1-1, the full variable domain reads SAVISQKPSRDICQRGTSLTIQCQVDSQVTMMFWYRQQPGQSLTLIATANQGSEATYESGFVIDKFPISRPNLTFSTLTVSNMSPEDSSIYLCSGEQGASTEAFFGQGTRLTVV.

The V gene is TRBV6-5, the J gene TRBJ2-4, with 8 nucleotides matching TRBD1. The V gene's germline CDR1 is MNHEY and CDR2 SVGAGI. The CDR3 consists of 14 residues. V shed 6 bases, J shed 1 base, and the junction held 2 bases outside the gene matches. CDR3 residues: CASRDRGAKNIQYF. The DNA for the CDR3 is TGTGCCAGCAGAGACAGGGGCGCCAAAAACATTCAGTACTTC.

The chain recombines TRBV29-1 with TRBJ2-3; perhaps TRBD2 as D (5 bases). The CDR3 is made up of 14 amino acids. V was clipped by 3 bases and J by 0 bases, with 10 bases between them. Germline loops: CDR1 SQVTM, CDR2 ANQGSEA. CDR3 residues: CSVERLTSTDTQYF. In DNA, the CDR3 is TGCAGCGTTGAGAGACTAACGAGCACAGATACGCAGTATTTT.

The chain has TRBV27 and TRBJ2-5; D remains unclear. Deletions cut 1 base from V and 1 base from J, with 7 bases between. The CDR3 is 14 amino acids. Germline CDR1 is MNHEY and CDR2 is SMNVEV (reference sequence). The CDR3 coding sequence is TGTGCCAGCAGTTTATTGGACCGCCAAGAGACCCAGTACTTC. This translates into CASSLLDRQETQYF.

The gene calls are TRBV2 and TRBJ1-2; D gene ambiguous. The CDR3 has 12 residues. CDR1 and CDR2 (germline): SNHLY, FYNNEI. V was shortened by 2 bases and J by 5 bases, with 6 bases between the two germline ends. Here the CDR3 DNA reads TGTGCCAGCAGTGAATGGGGTTATGGCTACACCTTC. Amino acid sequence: CASSEWGYGYTF.

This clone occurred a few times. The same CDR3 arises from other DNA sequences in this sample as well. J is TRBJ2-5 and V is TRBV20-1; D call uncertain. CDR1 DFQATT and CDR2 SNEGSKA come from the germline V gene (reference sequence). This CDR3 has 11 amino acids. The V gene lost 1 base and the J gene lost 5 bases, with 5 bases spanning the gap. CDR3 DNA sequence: TGCAGTGCTAGAGGCCGGGAGACCCAGTACTTC. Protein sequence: CSARGRETQYF.

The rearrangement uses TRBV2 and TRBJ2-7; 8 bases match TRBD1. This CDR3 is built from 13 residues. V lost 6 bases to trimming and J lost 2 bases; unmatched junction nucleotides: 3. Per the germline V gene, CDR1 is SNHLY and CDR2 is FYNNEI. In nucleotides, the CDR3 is TGTGCCAGCAGAAGGGACAGGACCTACGAGCAGTACTTC. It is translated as CASRRDRTYEQYF.

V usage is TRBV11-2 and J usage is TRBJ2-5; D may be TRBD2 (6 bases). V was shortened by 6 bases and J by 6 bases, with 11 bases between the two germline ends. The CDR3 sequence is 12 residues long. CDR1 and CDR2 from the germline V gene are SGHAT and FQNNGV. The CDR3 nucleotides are TGTGCCAGCAGGTCGGGAGAAAAGACCCAGTACTTC. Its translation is CASRSGEKTQYF.

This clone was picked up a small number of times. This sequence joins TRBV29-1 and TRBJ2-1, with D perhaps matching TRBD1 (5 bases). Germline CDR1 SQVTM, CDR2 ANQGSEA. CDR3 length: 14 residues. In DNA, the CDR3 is TGCGGGGCATCCGGCTGGGCAACCTACAATGAGCAGTTCTTC. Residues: CGASGWATYNEQFF.

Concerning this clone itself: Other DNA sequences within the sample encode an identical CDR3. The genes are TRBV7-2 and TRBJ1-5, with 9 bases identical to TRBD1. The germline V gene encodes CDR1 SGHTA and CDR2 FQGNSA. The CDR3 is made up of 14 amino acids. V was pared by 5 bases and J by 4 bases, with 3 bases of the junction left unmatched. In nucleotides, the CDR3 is TGTGCCAGCAGCCTGACAGGGGGTAATCAGCCCCAGCATTTT. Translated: CASSLTGGNQPQHF.

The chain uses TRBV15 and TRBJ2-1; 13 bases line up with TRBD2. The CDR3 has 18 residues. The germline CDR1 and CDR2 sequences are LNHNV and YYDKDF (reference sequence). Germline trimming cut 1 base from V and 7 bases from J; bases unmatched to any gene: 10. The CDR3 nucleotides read TGTGCCACCAGCAGAGCCGATTTGCGGACTAGCGGGAGAAATGAGCAGTTCTTC. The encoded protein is CATSRADLRTSGRNEQFF. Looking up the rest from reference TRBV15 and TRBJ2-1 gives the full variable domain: DAMVIQNPRYQVTQFGKPVTLSCSQTLNHNVMYWYQQKSSQAPKLLFHYYDKDFNNEADTPDNFQSRRPNTSFCFLDIRSPGLGDTAMYLCATSRADLRTSGRNEQFFGPGTRLTVL.

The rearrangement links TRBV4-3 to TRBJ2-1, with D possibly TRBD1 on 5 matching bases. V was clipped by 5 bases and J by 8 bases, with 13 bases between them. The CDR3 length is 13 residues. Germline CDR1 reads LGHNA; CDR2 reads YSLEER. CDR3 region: CASSFQGSDEQFF. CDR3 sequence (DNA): TGCGCCAGCAGCTTTCAGGGTTCCGATGAGCAGTTCTTC.

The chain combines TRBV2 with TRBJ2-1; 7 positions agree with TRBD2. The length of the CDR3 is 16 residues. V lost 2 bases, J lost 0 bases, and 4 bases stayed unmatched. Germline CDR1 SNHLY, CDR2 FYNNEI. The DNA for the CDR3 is TGTGCCAGCAGTGAATGGGGGGGTAGCTCCTACAATGAGCAGTTCTTC. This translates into CASSEWGGSSYNEQFF.

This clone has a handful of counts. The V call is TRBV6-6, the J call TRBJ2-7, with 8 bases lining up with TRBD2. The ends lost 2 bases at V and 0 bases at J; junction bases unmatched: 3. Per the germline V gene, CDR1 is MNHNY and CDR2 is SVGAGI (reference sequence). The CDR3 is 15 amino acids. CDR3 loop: CASSYIAGSSYEQYF. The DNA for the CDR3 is TGTGCCAGCAGTTACATAGCGGGAAGCTCCTACGAGCAGTACTTC.

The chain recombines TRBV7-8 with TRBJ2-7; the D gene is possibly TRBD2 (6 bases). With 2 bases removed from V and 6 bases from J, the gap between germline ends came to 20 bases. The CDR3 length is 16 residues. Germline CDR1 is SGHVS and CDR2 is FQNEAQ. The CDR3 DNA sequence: TGTGCCAGCAGCTTAATCGCGGGGCTACCATCCACCGAGCAGTACTTC. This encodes CASSLIAGLPSTEQYF.

The DNA of the CDR3 is TGTGCCAGCAGCTTGCTGACTTCTGAGCAGTTCTTC. It is translated as CASSLLTSEQFF. The rearrangement links TRBV11-2 to TRBJ2-1; D is uncertain. CDR3 length equals 12 residues. Germline loops: CDR1 SGHAT, CDR2 FQNNGV. V gave up 3 bases and J gave up 9 bases, with 9 bases separating them.

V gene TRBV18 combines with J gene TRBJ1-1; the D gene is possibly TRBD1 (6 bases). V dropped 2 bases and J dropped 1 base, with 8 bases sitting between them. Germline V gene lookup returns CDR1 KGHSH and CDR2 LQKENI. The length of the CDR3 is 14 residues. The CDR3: CASSPMGQNTEAFF. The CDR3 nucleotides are TGTGCCAGCTCACCAATGGGACAGAACACTGAAGCTTTCTTT.

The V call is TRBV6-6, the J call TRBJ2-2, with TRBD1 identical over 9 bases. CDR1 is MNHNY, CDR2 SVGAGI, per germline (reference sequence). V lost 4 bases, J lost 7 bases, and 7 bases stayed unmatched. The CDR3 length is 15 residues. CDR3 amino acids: CASSSLGQGGGELFF. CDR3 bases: TGTGCCAGCAGTTCCCTGGGACAGGGTGGCGGGGAGCTGTTTTTT.

CDR3 in DNA: TGTGCCTGGAGTGTACGTTTCGATGAGCAGTTCTTC. Encoded protein: CAWSVRFDEQFF. The chain couples TRBV30 to TRBJ2-1; D not certain. With 0 bases removed from V and 8 bases from J, the gap between germline ends came to 8 bases. Germline lookup yields CDR1 GTSNPN and CDR2 SVGIG (reference sequence). This CDR3 comprises 12 residues.

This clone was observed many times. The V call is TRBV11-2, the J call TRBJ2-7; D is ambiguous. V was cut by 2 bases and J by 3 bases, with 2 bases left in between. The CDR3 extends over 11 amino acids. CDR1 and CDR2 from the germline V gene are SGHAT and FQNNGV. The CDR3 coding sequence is TGTGCCAGCAGCTTAATCTACGAGCAGTACTTC. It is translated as CASSLIYEQYF. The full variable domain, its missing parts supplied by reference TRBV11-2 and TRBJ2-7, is EAGVAQSPRYKIIEKRQSVAFWCNPISGHATLYWYQQILGQGPKLLIQFQNNGVVDDSQLPKDRFSAERLKGVDSTLKIQPAKLEDSAVYLCASSLIYEQYFGPGTRLTVT.

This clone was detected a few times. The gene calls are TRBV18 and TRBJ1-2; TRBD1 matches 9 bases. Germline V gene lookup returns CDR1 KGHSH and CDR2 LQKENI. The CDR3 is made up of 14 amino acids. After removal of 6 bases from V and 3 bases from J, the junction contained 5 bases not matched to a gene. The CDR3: CASSWGQGDYGYTF. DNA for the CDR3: TGTGCCAGCTCGTGGGGACAGGGCGACTATGGCTACACCTTC.

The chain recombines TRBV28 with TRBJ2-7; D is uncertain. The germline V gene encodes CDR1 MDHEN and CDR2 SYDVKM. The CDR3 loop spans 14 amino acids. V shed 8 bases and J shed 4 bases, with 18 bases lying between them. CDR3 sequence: CASAVTLGLYEQYF. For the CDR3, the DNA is TGTGCCAGCGCAGTGACTCTGGGCCTGTACGAGCAGTACTTC.

This CDR3 is CASSLVTGLSYEQYF. CDR3 DNA sequence: TGTGCCAGCAGCTTGGTGACGGGACTCTCCTACGAGCAGTACTTC. The chain joins TRBV7-2 to TRBJ2-7; TRBD2 is a possible D gene (6 bases). Deletions cut 3 bases from V and 0 bases from J, with 12 bases between. There are 15 residues in the CDR3. Germline loops: CDR1 SGHTA, CDR2 FQGNSA.